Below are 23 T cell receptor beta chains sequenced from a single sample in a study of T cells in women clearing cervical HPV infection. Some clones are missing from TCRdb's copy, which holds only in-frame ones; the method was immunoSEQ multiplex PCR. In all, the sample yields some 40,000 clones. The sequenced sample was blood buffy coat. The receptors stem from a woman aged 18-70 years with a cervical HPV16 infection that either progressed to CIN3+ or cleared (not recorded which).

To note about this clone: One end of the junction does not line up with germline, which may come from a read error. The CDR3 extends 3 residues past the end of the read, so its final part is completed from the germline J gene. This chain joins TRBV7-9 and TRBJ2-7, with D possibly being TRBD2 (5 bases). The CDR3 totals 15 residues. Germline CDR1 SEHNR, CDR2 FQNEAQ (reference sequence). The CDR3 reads CASSLALPEGYEQYF. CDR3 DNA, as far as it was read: TGTGCCAGCAGCCTAGCCCTCCCCGAGGGCTACGAG.

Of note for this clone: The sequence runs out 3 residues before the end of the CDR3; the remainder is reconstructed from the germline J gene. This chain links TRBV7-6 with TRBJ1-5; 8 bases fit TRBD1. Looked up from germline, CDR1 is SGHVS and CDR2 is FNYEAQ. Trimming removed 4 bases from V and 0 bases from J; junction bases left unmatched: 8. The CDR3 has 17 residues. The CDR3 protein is CASSSGQGEYSNQPQHF. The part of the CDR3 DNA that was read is TGTGCCAGCAGCTCCGGACAGGGAGAATATAGCAATCAGCCC.

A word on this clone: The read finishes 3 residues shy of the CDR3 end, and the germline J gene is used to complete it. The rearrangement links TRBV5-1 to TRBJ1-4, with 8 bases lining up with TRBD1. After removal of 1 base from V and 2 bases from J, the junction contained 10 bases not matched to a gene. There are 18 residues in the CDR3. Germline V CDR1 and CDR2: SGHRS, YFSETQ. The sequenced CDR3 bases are TGCGCCAGCAGCTTGACCTCAGGGGGCGGTCCGACTAATGAAAAA. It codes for CASSLTSGGGPTNEK. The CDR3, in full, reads CASSLTSGGGPTNEKLFF.

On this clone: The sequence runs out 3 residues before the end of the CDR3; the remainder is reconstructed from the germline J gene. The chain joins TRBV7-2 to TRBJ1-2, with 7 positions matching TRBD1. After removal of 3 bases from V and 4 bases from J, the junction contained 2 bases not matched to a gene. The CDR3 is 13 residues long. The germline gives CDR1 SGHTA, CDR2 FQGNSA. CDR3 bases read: TGTGCCAGCAGCTTGGACAGGACCTATGGC. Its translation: CASSLDRTYG. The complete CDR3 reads CASSLDRTYGYTF.

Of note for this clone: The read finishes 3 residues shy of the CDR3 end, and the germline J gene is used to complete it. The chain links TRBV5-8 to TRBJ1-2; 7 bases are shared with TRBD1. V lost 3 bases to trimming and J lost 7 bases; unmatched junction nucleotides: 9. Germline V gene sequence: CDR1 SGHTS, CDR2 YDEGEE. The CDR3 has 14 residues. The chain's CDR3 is CASSWERTGFGYTF. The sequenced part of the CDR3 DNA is TGTGCCAGCAGCTGGGAAAGGACAGGCTTTGGC.

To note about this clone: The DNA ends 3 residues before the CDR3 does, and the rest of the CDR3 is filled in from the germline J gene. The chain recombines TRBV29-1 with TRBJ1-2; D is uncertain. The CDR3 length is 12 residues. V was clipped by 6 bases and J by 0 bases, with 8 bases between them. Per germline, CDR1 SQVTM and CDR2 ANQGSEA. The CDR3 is CSVVQPNYGYTF. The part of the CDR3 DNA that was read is TGCAGCGTAGTACAACCTAACTATGGC. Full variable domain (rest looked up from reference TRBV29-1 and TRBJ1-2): SAVISQKPSRDICQRGTSLTIQCQVDSQVTMMFWYRQQPGQSLTLIATANQGSEATYESGFVIDKFPISRPNLTFSTLTVSNMSPEDSSIYLCSVVQPNYGYTFGSGTRLTVV.

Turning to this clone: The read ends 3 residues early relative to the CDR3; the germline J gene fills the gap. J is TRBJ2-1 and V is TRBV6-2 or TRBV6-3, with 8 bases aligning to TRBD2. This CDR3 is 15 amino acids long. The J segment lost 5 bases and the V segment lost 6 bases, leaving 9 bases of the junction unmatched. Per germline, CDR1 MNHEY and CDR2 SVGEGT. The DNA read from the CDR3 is TGTGCCAGCAGGAATCAGCGGGAGCGAAACAATGAG. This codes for CASRNQRERNNE. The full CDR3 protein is CASRNQRERNNEQFF.

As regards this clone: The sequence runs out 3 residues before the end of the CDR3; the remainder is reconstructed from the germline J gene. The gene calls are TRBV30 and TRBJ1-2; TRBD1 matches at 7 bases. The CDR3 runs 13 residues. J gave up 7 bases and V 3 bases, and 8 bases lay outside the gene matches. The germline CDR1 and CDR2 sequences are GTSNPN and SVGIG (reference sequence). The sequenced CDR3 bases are TGTGCCTGGAGCCGGACAGGCGTATCTGGC. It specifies CAWSRTGVSG. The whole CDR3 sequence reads CAWSRTGVSGYTF.

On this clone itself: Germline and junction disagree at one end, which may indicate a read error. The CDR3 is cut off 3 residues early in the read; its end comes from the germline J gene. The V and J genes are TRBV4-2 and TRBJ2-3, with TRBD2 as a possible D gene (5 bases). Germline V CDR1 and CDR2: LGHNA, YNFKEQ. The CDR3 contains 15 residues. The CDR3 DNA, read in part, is TGCGCCAGCAGCCAAGAGGGCGCAGCACCCTCTACG. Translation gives CASSQEGAAPST. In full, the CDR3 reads CASSQEGAAPSTQYF.

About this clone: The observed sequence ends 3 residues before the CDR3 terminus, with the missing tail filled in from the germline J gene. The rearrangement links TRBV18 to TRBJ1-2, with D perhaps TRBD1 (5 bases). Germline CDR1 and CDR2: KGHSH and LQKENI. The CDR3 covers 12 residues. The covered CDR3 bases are TGTGCCAGCTCTAGACCGCAGGGCAGC. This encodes CASSRPQGS. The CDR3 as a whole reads CASSRPQGSYTF.

The CDR3 here is CASSFKKRDSYNEQFF. CDR3 bases read: TGTGCCAGCAGCTTCAAGAAGAGGGACTCTTACAATGAG. The V and J genes are TRBV7-8 and TRBJ2-1; D possibly corresponds to TRBD2 (6 bases). The CDR3 is cut off 3 residues early in the read; its end comes from the germline J gene. CDR1 is SGHVS, CDR2 FQNEAQ, per germline. Trimming removed 3 bases from V and 4 bases from J, with 16 bases in between. CDR3 size: 16 residues.

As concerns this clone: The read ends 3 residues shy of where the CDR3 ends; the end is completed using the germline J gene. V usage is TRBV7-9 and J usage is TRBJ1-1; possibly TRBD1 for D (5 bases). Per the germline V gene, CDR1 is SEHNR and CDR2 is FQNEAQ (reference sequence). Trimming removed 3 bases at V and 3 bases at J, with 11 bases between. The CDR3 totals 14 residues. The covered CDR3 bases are TGTGCCAGCAGCTTCGGGACTTGGGACACTGAA. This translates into CASSFGTWDTE. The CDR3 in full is CASSFGTWDTEAFF.

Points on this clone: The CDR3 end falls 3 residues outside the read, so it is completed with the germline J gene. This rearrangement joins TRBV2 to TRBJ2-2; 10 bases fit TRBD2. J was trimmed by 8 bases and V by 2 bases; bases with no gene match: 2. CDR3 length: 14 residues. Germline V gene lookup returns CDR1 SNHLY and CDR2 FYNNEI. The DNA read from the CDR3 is TGTGCCAGCAGTGAAATAGCGGGAGGTGGGGAG. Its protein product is CASSEIAGGGE. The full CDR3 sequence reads CASSEIAGGGELFF.

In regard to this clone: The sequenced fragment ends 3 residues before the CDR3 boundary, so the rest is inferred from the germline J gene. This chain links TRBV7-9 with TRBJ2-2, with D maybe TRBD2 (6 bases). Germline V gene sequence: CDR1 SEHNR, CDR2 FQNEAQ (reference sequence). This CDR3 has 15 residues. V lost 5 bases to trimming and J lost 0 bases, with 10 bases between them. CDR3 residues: CASSPRGSNTGELFF. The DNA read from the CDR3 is TGTGCCAGCAGCCCTCGGGGGTCGAACACCGGGGAG.

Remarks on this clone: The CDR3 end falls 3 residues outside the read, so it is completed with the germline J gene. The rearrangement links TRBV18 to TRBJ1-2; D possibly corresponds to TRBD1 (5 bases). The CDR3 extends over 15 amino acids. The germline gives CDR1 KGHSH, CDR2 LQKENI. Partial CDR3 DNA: TGTGCCAGCTCTCTCCTTACCAGGGAGTACAATGAC. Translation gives CASSLLTREYND. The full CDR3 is CASSLLTREYNDYTF. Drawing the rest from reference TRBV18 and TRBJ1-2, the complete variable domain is NAGVMQNPRHLVRRRGQEARLRCSPMKGHSHVYWYRQLPEEGLKFMVYLQKENIIDESGMPKERFSAEFPKEGPSILRIQQVVRGDSAAYFCASSLLTREYNDYTFGSGTRLTVV.

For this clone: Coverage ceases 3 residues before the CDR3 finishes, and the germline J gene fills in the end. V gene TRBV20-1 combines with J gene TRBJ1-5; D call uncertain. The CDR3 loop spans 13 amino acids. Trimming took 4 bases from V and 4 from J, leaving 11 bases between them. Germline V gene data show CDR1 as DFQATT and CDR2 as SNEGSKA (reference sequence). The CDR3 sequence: CSAIRLPNQPQHF. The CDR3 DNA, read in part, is TGCAGTGCTATTCGACTGCCTAATCAGCCC.

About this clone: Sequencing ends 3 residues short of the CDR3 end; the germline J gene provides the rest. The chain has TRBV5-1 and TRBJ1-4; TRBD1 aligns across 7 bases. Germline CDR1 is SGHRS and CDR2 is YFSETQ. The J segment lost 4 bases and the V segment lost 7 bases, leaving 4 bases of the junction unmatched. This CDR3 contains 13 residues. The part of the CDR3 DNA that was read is TGCGCCAGCGGGACAGTTGGTAATGAAAAA. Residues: CASGTVGNEK. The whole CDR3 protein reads CASGTVGNEKLFF. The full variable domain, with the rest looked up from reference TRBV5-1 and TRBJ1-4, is KAGVTQTPRYLIKTRGQQVTLSCSPISGHRSVSWYQQTPGQGLQFLFEYFSETQRNKGNFPGRFSGRQFSNSRSEMNVSTLELGDSALYLCASGTVGNEKLFFGSGTQLSVL.

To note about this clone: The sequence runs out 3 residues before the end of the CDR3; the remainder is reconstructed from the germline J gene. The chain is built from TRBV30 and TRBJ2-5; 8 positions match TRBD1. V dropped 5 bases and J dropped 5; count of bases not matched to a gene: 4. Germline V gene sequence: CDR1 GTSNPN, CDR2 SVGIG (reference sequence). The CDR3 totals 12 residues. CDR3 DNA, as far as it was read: TGTGCCTGGGACAGGGACAGGGAGACC. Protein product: CAWDRDRET. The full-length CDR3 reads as CAWDRDRETQYF.

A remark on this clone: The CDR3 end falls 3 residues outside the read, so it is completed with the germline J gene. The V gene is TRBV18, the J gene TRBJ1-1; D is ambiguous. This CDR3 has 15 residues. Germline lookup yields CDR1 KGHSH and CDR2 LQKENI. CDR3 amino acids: CASSPAGVITNEAFF. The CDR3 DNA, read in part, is TGTGCCAGCTCACCAGCGGGAGTCATCACGAATGAG.

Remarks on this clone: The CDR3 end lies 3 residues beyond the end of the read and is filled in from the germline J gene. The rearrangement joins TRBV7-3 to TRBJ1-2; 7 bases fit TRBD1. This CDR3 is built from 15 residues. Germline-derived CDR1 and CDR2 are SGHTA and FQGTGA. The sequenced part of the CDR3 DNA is TGTGCCAGCAGCTTAAGTTGGGACAGCGAAAGGGGC. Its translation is CASSLSWDSERG. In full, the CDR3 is CASSLSWDSERGYTF.

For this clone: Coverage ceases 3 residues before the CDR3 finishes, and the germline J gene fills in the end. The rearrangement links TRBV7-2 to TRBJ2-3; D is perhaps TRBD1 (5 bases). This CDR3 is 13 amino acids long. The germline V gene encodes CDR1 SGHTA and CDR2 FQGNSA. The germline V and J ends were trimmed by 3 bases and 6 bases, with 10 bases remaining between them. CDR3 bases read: TGTGCCAGCAGCTTGGGGCGTAAGGATACG. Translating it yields CASSLGRKDT. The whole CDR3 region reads CASSLGRKDTQYF.

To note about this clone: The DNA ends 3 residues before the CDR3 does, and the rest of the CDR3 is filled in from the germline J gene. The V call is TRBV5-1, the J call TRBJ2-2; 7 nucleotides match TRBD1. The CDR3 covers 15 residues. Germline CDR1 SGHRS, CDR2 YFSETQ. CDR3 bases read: TGCGCCAGCAGCTTGGACGGGACAGCTAATGAAAAG. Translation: CASSLDGTANEK. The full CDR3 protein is CASSLDGTANEKLFF.

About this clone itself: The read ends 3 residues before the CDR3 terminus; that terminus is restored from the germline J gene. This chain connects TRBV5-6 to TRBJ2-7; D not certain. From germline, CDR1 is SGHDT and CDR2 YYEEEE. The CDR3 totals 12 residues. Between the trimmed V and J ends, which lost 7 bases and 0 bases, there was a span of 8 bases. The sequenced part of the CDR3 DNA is TGTGCCAGCTTTCTGCGCTCCTACGAG. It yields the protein CASFLRSYE. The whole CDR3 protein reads CASFLRSYEQYF.